A single sample is the source of the 26 T cell receptor beta chains below, sequenced in a study of blood T cell repertoires in COVID-19. The method was immunoSEQ multiplex PCR; TCRdb's version includes in-frame clones alone and lacks a portion of them. Among under 55,000 clones listed, just over 85% were seen once. The sample taken for sequencing was peripheral blood. The receptors were gathered from a human donor in a cohort sampled during active COVID-19.

The chain recombines TRBV2 with TRBJ2-7, with 8 nucleotides matching TRBD1. Unmatched junction bases numbered 9, after V lost 8 bases and J lost 6 bases. From germline, CDR1 is SNHLY and CDR2 FYNNEI. The CDR3 loop spans 13 amino acids. The CDR3 coding sequence is TGTGCCAGCGCCTTAGTACAGGGGGGCGAGCAGTACTTC. Translated: CASALVQGGEQYF.

The sample holds a few counts of this clone. The genes are TRBV4-1 and TRBJ1-5; D not certain. Germline V gives CDR1 MGHRA, CDR2 YSYEKL. V lost 2 bases to trimming and J lost 7 bases, with 12 bases between them. The CDR3 has 14 amino acids. DNA of the CDR3: TGCGCCAGCAGCCAAATCGGGTCCGGCCAGCCCCAGCATTTT. Translation: CASSQIGSGQPQHF.

The chain recombines TRBV5-1 with TRBJ2-6; 9 bases align to TRBD1. J lost 0 bases, V lost 4 bases, and 8 bases had no gene match. The germline V gene has CDR1 SGHRS and CDR2 YFSETQ. The length of the CDR3 is 18 residues. DNA of the CDR3: TGCGCCAGCAGCGGCTGGGACAGGGATGGCTCTGGGGCCAACGTCCTGACTTTC. Translating it yields CASSGWDRDGSGANVLTF.

The rearrangement links TRBV9 to TRBJ1-2, with 8 positions matching TRBD1. With 0 bases clipped from V and 3 bases from J, the junction kept 7 bases outside the gene matches. Germline V gives CDR1 SGDLS, CDR2 YYNGEE. The CDR3 has 16 residues. In DNA, the CDR3 is TGTGCCAGCAGCGTAGACCGACAGGGGCGGTACTATGGCTACACCTTC. Amino acids: CASSVDRQGRYYGYTF.

This clone was observed once. This CDR3 is CASRTRGRNTEAFF. CDR3 DNA: TGTGCCAGCAGGACCAGGGGGAGGAACACTGAAGCTTTCTTT. The genes are TRBV27 and TRBJ1-1, with 7 bases aligning to TRBD1. The V gene end was trimmed by 6 bases and the J gene end by 1 base; junction bases not matched to a gene: 5. Germline CDR1 reads MNHEY; CDR2 reads SMNVEV (reference sequence). This CDR3 region has 14 residues.

This clone was counted a few times. The chain combines TRBV30 with TRBJ2-3, with 7 bases that match TRBD1. CDR1 is GTSNPN, CDR2 SVGIG, per germline (reference sequence). The length of the CDR3 is 13 residues. The CDR3 spells CAADRVRADTQYF. The CDR3 DNA follows: TGTGCTGCAGACAGGGTACGGGCAGATACGCAGTATTTT.

The rearrangement uses TRBV7-2 and TRBJ1-2, with 7 bases fitting TRBD1. The CDR3 spans 14 residues. The ends lost 1 base at V and 4 bases at J; junction bases unmatched: 3. CDR1 is SGHTA, CDR2 FQGNSA, per germline. The CDR3 DNA reads TGTGCCAGCAGCTTAGACCAGGGGGGCTATGGCTACACCTTC. This codes for CASSLDQGGYGYTF.

The chain uses TRBV11-3 and TRBJ1-3; possible D gene TRBD1, 6 bases. The V and J ends lost 3 bases and 3 bases respectively, with 9 bases between them. This CDR3 has 14 residues. Germline V gives CDR1 SGHNT, CDR2 YENEEA. The CDR3 reads CASSLDSSGNTIYF. CDR3 DNA: TGTGCCAGCAGCTTGGACAGCAGTGGAAACACCATATATTTT. The variable domain in full, completed from reference TRBV11-3 and TRBJ1-3, reads EAGVVQSPRYKIIEKKQPVAFWCNPISGHNTLYWYLQNLGQGPELLIRYENEEAVDDSQLPKDRFSAERLKGVDSTLKIQPAELGDSAVYLCASSLDSSGNTIYFGEGSWLTVV.

The DNA for the CDR3 is TGTGCCAGCAGCTTAGGACTAGCGGCTAGCACAGATACGCAGTATTTT. The encoded protein is CASSLGLAASTDTQYF. The V call is TRBV11-1, the J call TRBJ2-3; 9 nucleotides agree with TRBD2. The CDR3 contains 16 residues. Germline values: CDR1 SGHAT, CDR2 FQDESV (reference sequence). The junction had 2 bases not matched to a gene; V was cut back by 1 base and J by 0 bases.

The V call is TRBV6-5, the J call TRBJ1-3; D is undetermined. The CDR3 has 15 amino acids. Germline CDR1 reads MNHEY; CDR2 reads SVGAGI. V lost 5 bases and J 1 base, leaving 12 bases between the germline ends. For the CDR3, the DNA is TGTGCCAGCAGTACCTCCACGCGTTCTGGAAACACCATATATTTT. Amino acid sequence: CASSTSTRSGNTIYF.

The genes are TRBV11-2 and TRBJ1-1; the D gene is possibly TRBD1 (5 bases). Germline-derived CDR1 and CDR2 are SGHAT and FQNNGV. Between the trimmed V and J ends, which lost 5 bases and 4 bases, there was a span of 17 bases. The CDR3 has 15 amino acids. For the CDR3, the DNA is TGTGCCAGCAGCCCCCGAGTTATCCAGGGCACTGAAGCTTTCTTT. Translation: CASSPRVIQGTEAFF. The whole variable domain, filled in from reference TRBV11-2 and TRBJ1-1, reads EAGVAQSPRYKIIEKRQSVAFWCNPISGHATLYWYQQILGQGPKLLIQFQNNGVVDDSQLPKDRFSAERLKGVDSTLKIQPAKLEDSAVYLCASSPRVIQGTEAFFGQGTRLTVV.

This clone appeared a single time. This chain joins TRBV5-1 and TRBJ1-3; no clear D gene. There are 15 residues in the CDR3. Trimming cost V 2 bases and J 0 bases, with 9 bases left between them. From germline, CDR1 is SGHRS and CDR2 YFSETQ. CDR3: CASSLGGDSGNTIYF. The CDR3 DNA follows: TGCGCCAGCAGCTTAGGAGGAGACTCTGGAAACACCATATATTTT.

This chain uses TRBV2 with TRBJ1-6, with 7 bases aligning to TRBD1. CDR1 is SNHLY, CDR2 FYNNEI, per germline. J gave up 9 bases and V 6 bases, and 11 bases lay outside the gene matches. This CDR3 contains 15 residues. The CDR3 reads CASSEPGQPISPLHF. In DNA form, the CDR3 reads TGTGCCAGCAGCGAACCGGGACAGCCAATTTCACCCCTCCACTTT.

Worth noting for this clone: One junction end does not reproduce the germline sequence, and a read error may be involved. The J gene is TRBJ2-1, the V gene TRBV28; the D is unclear. Germline loops: CDR1 MDHEN, CDR2 SYDVKM. CDR3 length equals 12 residues. In DNA, the CDR3 is TGTGTCAGCAGTCTCCTCTACAATGAGCAGTTCTTC. Its protein is CVSSLLYNEQFF.

The chain employs TRBV30 and TRBJ2-7, with 8 bases identical to TRBD2. CDR1 is GTSNPN, CDR2 SVGIG, per germline (reference sequence). V trimming: 3 bases; J trimming: 7 bases; junction bases outside the gene matches: 11. The CDR3 is 14 residues long. This CDR3 is CAWSPRGGRGEQYF. The CDR3, as DNA: TGTGCCTGGAGCCCTCGGGGGGGCCGGGGAGAGCAGTACTTC.

The DNA of the CDR3 is TGTGCCACCAGCACACCTCGCGGGGGGGCCTCTTACGAGCAGTACTTC. Translation gives CATSTPRGGASYEQYF. The rearrangement links TRBV15 to TRBJ2-7; 9 positions agree with TRBD2. CDR3 length: 16 amino acids. With V trimmed by 4 bases and J by 4 bases, 11 bases remained unmatched. Germline loops: CDR1 LNHNV, CDR2 YYDKDF (reference sequence). The whole variable domain, filled in from reference TRBV15 and TRBJ2-7, reads DAMVIQNPRYQVTQFGKPVTLSCSQTLNHNVMYWYQQKSSQAPKLLFHYYDKDFNNEADTPDNFQSRRPNTSFCFLDIRSPGLGDTAMYLCATSTPRGGASYEQYFGPGTRLTVT.

V usage is TRBV3-1 (or the pseudogene TRBV3-2) and J usage is TRBJ1-4, with a tentative D call TRBD1 (5 bases). V shed 3 bases and J shed 5 bases, with 13 bases lying between them. This CDR3 spans 15 amino acids. Germline loops: CDR1 LGHDT, CDR2 YNNKEL (reference sequence). DNA for the CDR3: TGTGCCAGCAGCCATGAATGGGGCTACAATGAAAAACTGTTTTTT. Translating it yields CASSHEWGYNEKLFF.

The chain combines TRBV29-1 with TRBJ2-3, with 7 bases that match TRBD2. J lost 0 bases, V lost 5 bases, and 8 bases had no gene match. CDR1 is SQVTM and CDR2 is ANQGSEA in the germline V gene. The CDR3 consists of 15 residues. CDR3 in amino acids: CSVQGWEGSTDTQYF. CDR3 bases: TGCAGCGTTCAAGGGTGGGAGGGGAGCACAGATACGCAGTATTTT.

This clone occurred a few times. The chain links TRBV30 to TRBJ1-5, with D possibly TRBD1 on 6 matching bases. This CDR3 contains 14 residues. Germline V gene lookup returns CDR1 GTSNPN and CDR2 SVGIG (reference sequence). Between the trimmed V and J ends, which lost 1 base and 3 bases, there was a span of 10 bases. The CDR3 protein is CAWSGRGLNQPQHF. Written as DNA, the CDR3 is TGTGCCTGGAGTGGCAGGGGCCTCAATCAGCCCCAGCATTTT.

This sequence joins TRBV7-2 and TRBJ2-4, with TRBD2 matching 10 bases. Unmatched junction bases numbered 1, after V lost 1 base and J lost 1 base. Germline V gene data show CDR1 as SGHTA and CDR2 as FQGNSA. There are 16 residues in the CDR3. The CDR3 bases are TGTGCCAGCAGCTTAGATAGCGGGAGGGCCAAAAACATTCAGTACTTC. As protein: CASSLDSGRAKNIQYF.

This chain joins TRBV12-2 and TRBJ2-5; TRBD1 is the table's D call and was not checked against the DNA. TRBV12-2 is marked as a pseudogene. This CDR3 spans 15 amino acids. CDR3 sequence (DNA): TGTGCAAGTCGCTTTTACAGGGGGCTGGGGGAGACCCAGTACTTC. Translated: CASRFYRGLGETQYF.

V and J are TRBV10-2 and TRBJ2-5; possible D gene TRBD2, 5 bases. The CDR3 is 13 amino acids. Between the trimmed V and J ends, which lost 6 bases and 4 bases, there was a span of 12 bases. The germline V gene encodes CDR1 WSHSY and CDR2 SAAADI. The CDR3 here is CASRAHAGETQYF. The CDR3 bases are TGCGCCAGCAGGGCTCATGCGGGAGAGACCCAGTACTTC.

This clone is a singleton in its sample. The J gene is TRBJ2-6, the V gene TRBV9; 13 positions match TRBD2. The CDR3 has 19 amino acids. Germline CDR1 and CDR2: SGDLS and YYNGEE. After removal of 5 bases from V and 0 bases from J, the junction contained 8 bases not matched to a gene. In DNA, the CDR3 is TGTGCCAGCAGAGGGGCCGGGACTAGCGGGACCTCTGGGGCCAACGTCCTGACTTTC. Amino acid sequence: CASRGAGTSGTSGANVLTF. Variable domain in full (rest from reference TRBV9 and TRBJ2-6): DSGVTQTPKHLITATGQRVTLRCSPRSGDLSVYWYQQSLDQGLQFLIQYYNGEERAKGNILERFSAQQFPDLHSELNLSSLELGDSALYFCASRGAGTSGTSGANVLTFGAGSRLTVL.

This clone was seen once. The rearrangement links TRBV11-2 to TRBJ2-7, with 8 bases identical to TRBD1. There are 16 residues in the CDR3. Germline loops: CDR1 SGHAT, CDR2 FQNNGV. V was clipped by 0 bases and J by 4 bases; unmatched bases: 8. CDR3 residues: CASSLEGTGGLYEQYF. CDR3 coding DNA: TGTGCCAGCAGCTTAGAAGGGACAGGTGGTTTGTACGAGCAGTACTTC.

On this clone itself: At one end, the junction sequence differs from germline, possibly due to a read error. The chain couples TRBV28 to TRBJ2-7; 10 bases align to TRBD2. This CDR3 is 14 amino acids long. Germline CDR1 and CDR2: MDHEN and SYDVKM. The CDR3 region is CASSFGTALAGPHF. In DNA, the CDR3 is TGTGCCAGCAGTTTTGGGACAGCACTAGCGGGACCTCACTTC.

The chain uses TRBV12-5 and TRBJ1-3; TRBD1 matches 10 bases. CDR3 length equals 14 residues. Germline CDR1 LGHNT, CDR2 FRNRAP. The J segment lost 4 bases and the V segment lost 4 bases, leaving 1 base of the junction unmatched. CDR3 protein: CASGSGQGGNTIYF. The CDR3 nucleotides are TGTGCTAGTGGTTCGGGACAGGGGGGAAACACCATATATTTT.